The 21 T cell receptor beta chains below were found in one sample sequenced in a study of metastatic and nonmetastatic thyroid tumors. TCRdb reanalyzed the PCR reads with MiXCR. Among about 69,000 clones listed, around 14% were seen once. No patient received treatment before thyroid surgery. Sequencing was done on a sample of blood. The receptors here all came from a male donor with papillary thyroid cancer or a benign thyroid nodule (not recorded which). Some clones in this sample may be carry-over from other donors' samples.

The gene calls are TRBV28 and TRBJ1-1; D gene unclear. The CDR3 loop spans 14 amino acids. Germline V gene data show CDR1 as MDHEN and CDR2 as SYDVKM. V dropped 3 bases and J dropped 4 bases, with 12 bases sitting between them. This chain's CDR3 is CASSFPGPATEAFF. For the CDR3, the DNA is TGTGCCAGCAGTTTCCCGGGCCCCGCCACTGAAGCTTTCTTT.

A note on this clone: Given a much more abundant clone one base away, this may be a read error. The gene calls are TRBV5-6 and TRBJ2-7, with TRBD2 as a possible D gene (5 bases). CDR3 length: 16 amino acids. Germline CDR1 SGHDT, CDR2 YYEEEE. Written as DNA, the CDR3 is TGTGCCAGCATCTTGGAGGTAGCGCCTGTTTCCTACGAGCAGTACTTC. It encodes CASILEVAPVSYEQYF. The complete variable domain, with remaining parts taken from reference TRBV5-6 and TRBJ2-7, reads DAGVTQSPTHLIKTRGQQVTLRCSPKSGHDTVSWYQQALGQGPQFIFQYYEEEERQRGNFPDRFSGHQFPNYSSELNVNALLLGDSALYLCASILEVAPVSYEQYFGPGTRLTVT.

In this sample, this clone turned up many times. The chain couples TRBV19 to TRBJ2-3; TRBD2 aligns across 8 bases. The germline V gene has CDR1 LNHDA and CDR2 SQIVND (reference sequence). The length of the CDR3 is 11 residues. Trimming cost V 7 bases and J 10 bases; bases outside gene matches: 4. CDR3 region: CASKLREAQYF. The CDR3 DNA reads TGTGCCAGTAAGCTGCGGGAGGCGCAGTATTTT.

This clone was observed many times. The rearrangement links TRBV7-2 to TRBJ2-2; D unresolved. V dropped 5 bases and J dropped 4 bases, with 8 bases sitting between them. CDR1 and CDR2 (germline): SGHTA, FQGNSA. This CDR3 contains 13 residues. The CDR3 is CASSQATTGELFF. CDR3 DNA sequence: TGTGCCAGCAGCCAGGCTACCACCGGGGAGCTGTTTTTT.

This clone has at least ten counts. CDR3 sequence: CASSLTPDGKTQYF. DNA for the CDR3: TGTGCCAGCAGTTTGACTCCGGACGGGAAGACCCAGTACTTC. The chain combines TRBV28 with TRBJ2-5; D may be TRBD2 (5 bases). The CDR3 spans 14 residues. The V end was cut by 3 bases, the J end by 6 bases, with 14 bases between. Germline V lookup: CDR1 MDHEN, CDR2 SYDVKM.

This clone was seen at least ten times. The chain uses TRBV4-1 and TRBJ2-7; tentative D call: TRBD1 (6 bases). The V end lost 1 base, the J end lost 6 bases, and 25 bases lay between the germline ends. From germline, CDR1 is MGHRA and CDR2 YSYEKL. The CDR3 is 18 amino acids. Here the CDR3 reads CASSQAPTGIPGGGEQYF. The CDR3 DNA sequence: TGCGCCAGCAGCCAAGCCCCTACAGGGATCCCCGGAGGCGGCGAGCAGTACTTC.

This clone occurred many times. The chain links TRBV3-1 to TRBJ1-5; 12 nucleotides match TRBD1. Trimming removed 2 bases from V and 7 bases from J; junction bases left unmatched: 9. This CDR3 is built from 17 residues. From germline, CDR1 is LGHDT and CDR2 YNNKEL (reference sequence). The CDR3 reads CASSQHQGTGGLQPQHF. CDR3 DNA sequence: TGTGCCAGCAGCCAACACCAAGGGACAGGGGGCTTACAGCCCCAGCATTTT.

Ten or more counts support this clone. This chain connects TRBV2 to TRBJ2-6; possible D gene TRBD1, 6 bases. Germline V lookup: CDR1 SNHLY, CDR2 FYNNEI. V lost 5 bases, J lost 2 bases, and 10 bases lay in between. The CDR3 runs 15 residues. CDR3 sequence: CASSTGNPGANVLTF. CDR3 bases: TGTGCCAGCAGTACAGGGAACCCTGGGGCCAACGTCCTGACTTTC.

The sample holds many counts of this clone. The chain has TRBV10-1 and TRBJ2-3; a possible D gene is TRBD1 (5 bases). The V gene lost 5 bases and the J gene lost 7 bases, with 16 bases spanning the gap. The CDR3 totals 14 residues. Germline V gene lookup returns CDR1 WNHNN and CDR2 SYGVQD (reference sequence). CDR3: CASSRQKESYTQYF. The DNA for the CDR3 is TGCGCCAGCAGTCGACAGAAGGAAAGTTATACGCAGTATTTT.

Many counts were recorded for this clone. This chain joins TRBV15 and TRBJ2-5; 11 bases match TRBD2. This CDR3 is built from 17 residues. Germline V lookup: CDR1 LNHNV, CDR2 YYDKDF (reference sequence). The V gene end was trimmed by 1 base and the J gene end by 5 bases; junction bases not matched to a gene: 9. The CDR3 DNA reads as TGTGCCACCAGCAGAGCCCTTCTAGCGGGAGGTGTGGAGACCCAGTACTTC. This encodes CATSRALLAGGVETQYF.

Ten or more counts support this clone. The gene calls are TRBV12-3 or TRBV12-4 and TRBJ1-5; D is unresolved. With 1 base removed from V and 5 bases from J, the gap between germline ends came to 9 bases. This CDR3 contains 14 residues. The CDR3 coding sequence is TGTGCCAGCAGTTTAGTGTCCGGTGATCAGCCCCAGCATTTT. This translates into CASSLVSGDQPQHF.

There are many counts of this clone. This CDR3 is CASSTQHGRSNQPQHF. CDR3 nucleotide sequence: TGTGCCAGTAGTACTCAACATGGTCGAAGCAATCAGCCCCAGCATTTT. The rearrangement links TRBV19 to TRBJ1-5, with D unclear. Germline V gene sequence: CDR1 LNHDA, CDR2 SQIVND (reference sequence). The length of the CDR3 is 16 residues. V was cut by 4 bases and J by 1 base, with 14 bases left in between.

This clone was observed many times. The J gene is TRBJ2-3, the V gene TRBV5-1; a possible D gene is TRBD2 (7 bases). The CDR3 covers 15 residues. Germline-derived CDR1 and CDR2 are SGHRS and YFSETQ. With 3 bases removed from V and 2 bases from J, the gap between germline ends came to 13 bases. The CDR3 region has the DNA TGCGCCAGCAGCTCTGGGGGGGGCTACACAGATACGCAGTATTTT. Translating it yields CASSSGGGYTDTQYF.

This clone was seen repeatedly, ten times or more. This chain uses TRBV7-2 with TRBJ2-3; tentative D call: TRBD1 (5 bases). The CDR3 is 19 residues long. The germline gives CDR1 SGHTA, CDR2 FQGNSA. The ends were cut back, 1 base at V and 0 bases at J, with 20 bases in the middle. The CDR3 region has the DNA TGTGCCAGCAGCTTAGGCCTAAGACAGACTTACACAAGCACAGATACGCAGTATTTT. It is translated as CASSLGLRQTYTSTDTQYF.

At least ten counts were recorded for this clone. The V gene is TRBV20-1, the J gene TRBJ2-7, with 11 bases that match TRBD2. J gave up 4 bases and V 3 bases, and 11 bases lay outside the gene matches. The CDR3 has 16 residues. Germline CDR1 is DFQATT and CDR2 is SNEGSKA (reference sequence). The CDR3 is CSASDGGTSGAYEQYV. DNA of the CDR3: TGCAGTGCTAGCGATGGGGGGACTAGCGGAGCTTACGAGCAGTACGTC.

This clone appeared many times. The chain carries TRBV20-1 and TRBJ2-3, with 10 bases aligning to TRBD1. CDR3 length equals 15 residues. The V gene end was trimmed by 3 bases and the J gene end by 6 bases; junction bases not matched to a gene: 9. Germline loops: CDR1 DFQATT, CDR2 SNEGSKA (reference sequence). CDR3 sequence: CSARNRDRGYDTQYF. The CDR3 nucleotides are TGCAGTGCTAGGAACCGGGACAGGGGTTATGATACGCAGTATTTT.

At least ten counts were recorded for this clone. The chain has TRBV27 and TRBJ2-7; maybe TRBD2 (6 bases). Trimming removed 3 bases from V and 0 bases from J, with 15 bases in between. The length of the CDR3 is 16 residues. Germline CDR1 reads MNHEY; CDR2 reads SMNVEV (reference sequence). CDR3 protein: CASSLGLAFGSYEQYF. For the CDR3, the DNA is TGTGCCAGCAGTTTGGGCCTAGCGTTTGGCTCCTACGAGCAGTACTTC.

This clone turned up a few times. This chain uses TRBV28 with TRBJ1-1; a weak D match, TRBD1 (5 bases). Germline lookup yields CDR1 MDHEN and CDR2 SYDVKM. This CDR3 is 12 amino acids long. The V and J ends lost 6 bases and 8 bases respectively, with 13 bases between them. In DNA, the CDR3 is TGTGCCAGCAGCCTTACGGGGGTGGAAGCTTTCTTT. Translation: CASSLTGVEAFF.

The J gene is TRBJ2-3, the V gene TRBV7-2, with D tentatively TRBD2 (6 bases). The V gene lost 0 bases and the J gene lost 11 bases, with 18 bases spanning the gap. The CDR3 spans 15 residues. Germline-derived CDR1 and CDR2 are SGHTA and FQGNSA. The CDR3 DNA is TGTGCCAGCAGCTTAGCCAAACTGGGGGGAAGAGTGCAGTATTTT. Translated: CASSLAKLGGRVQYF.

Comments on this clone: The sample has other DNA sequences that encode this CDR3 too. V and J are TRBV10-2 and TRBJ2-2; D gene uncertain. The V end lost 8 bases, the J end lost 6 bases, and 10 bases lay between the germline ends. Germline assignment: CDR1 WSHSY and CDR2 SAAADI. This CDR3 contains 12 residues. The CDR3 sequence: CASEEAAGELFF. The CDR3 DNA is TGCGCCAGCGAAGAGGCTGCCGGGGAGCTGTTTTTT.

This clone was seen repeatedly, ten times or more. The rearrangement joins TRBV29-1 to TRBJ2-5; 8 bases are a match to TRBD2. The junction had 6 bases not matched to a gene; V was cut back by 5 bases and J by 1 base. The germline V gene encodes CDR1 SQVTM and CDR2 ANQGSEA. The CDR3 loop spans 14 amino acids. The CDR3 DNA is TGCAGCGTTAAAAGCGGGGGATTCCAAGAGACCCAGTACTTC. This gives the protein CSVKSGGFQETQYF.